These T cell receptor beta chains were read from a single sample in a study of blood T cell repertoires in COVID-19. Profiling relied on immunoSEQ multiplex PCR, and the TCRdb table lists in-frame clones only, not all of them. This table has 100,000 or so clones, about 83% appearing once. The specimen was peripheral blood. Receptors were obtained from a man aged 70-80 years with active or convalescent COVID-19. The CDR3 runs from the conserved cysteine through the conserved F or W. The order of the fields is V gene, CDR3 protein.

v_gene: TRBV5-1
CDR3aa: CASSKETSGRETQYF

v_gene: TRBV9
CDR3aa: CASSASGGPGLEQFF

v_gene: TRBV7-9
CDR3aa: CASSSYNPGLAGGWDTQYF

v_gene: TRBV5-1
CDR3aa: CASSRGSGGAETQYF

v_gene: TRBV10-3
CDR3aa: CAISEPGGGAQGTQYF

v_gene: TRBV11-3
CDR3aa: CASSLTGGLTGELFF

v_gene: TRBV5-5
CDR3aa: CASSLDGAGTGELFF

v_gene: TRBV5-1
CDR3aa: CASSLTGTGSYTGELFF

v_gene: TRBV29-1
CDR3aa: CSGGSTGELFF

v_gene: TRBV4-3
CDR3aa: CASSQDLGSGSVNTEAFF

v_gene: TRBV6-5
CDR3aa: CASSGQVAWEYEQYF

v_gene: TRBV28
CDR3aa: CASSSQGGRPWGEQYF

v_gene: TRBV15
CDR3aa: CATSRTGGHPDTQYF

v_gene: TRBV28
CDR3aa: CASSLVLVSAFRDSGNTIYF

v_gene: TRBV7-2
CDR3aa: CASSPYFGTGYGYTF

v_gene: TRBV19
CDR3aa: CASSPDRRTEAFF

v_gene: TRBV2
CDR3aa: CASSGQRNTEAFF

v_gene: TRBV3-1/TRBV3-2
CDR3aa: CASSQTNANTGELFF

v_gene: TRBV7-9
CDR3aa: CASSWTASTDTQYF

v_gene: TRBV23-1
CDR3aa: CASSQSRDRDGYTF

v_gene: TRBV14
CDR3aa: CASSQDQGRGETQYF

v_gene: TRBV6-2/TRBV6-3
CDR3aa: CASSYFGTGSSGANVLTF

v_gene: TRBV2
CDR3aa: CAILREKGSPLHF

v_gene: TRBV19
CDR3aa: CATSLTGNYGYTF

v_gene: TRBV28
CDR3aa: CASNRAIQPQHF

v_gene: TRBV7-2
CDR3aa: CASSLSTGSEKLFF

v_gene: TRBV19
CDR3aa: CASSTTGQLGETQYF

v_gene: TRBV19
CDR3aa: CATSSLPGRDYFNTEAFF

v_gene: TRBV9
CDR3aa: CASSAGTSGDTGELFF

v_gene: TRBV6-5
CDR3aa: CASRQGQGQPQHF

v_gene: TRBV7-6
CDR3aa: CASSSTINEQFF

v_gene: TRBV25-1
CDR3aa: CASSAVPGQGSYNSPLHF

v_gene: TRBV5-1
CDR3aa: CASSLGSGGASEQFF

v_gene: TRBV7-2
CDR3aa: CASSSLSGGRETQYF

v_gene: TRBV6-5
CDR3aa: CASSYLSSGANVLTF

v_gene: TRBV11-2
CDR3aa: CASSSSLAGGQETQYF